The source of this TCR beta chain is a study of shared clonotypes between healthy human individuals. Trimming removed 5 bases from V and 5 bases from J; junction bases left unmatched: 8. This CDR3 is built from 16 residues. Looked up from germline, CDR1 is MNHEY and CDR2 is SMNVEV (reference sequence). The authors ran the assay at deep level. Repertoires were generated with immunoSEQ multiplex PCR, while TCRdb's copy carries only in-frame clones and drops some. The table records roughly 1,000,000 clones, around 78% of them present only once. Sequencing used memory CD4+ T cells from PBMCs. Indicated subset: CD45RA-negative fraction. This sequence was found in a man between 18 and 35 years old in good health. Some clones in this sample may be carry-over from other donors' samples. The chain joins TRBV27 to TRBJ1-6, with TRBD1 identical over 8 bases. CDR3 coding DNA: TGTGCCAGCAGTAACGCCCCACAGGGGGATAATTCACCCCTCCACTTT. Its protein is CASSNAPQGDNSPLHF.